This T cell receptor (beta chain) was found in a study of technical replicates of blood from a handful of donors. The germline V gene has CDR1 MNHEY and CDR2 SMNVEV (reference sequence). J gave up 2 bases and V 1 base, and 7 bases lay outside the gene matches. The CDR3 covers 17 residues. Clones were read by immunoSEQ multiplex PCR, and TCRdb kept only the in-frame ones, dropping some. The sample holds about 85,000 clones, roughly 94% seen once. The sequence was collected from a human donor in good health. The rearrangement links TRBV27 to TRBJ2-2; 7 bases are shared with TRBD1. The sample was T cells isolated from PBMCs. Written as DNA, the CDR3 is TGTGCCAGCAGTTTATGGTTGGGGACAGCCAACACCGGGGAGCTGTTTTTT. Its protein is CASSLWLGTANTGELFF.